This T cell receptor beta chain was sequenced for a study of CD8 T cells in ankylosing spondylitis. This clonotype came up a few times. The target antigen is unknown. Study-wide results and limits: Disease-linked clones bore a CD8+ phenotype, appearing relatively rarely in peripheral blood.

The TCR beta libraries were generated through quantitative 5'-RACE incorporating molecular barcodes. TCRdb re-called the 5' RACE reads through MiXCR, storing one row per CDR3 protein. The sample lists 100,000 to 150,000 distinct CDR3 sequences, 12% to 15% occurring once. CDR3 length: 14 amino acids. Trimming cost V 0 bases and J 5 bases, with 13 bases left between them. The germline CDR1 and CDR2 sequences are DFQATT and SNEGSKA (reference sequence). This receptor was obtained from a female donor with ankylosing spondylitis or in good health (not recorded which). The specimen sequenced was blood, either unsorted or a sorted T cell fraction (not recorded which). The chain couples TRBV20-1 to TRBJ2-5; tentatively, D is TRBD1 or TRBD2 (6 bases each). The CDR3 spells CSARDTGAGETQYF. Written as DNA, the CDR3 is TGCAGTGCTAGAGATACGGGGGCTGGGGAGACCCAGTACTTC.